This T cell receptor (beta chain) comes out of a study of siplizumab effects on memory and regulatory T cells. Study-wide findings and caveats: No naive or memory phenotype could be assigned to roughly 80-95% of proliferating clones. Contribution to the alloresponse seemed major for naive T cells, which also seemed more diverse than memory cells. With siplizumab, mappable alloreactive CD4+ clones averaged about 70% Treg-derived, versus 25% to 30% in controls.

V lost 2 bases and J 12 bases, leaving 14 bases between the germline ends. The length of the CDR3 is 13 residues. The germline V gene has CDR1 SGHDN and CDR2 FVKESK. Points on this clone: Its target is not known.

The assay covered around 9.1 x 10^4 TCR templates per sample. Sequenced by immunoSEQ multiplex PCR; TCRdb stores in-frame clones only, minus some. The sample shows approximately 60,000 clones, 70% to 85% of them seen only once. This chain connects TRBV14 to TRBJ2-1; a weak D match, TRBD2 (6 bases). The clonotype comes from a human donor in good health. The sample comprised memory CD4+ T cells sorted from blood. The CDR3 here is CASSQTYRDLQFF. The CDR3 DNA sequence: TGTGCCAGCAGCCAAACATACCGGGACTTGCAGTTCTTC.